What follows describes a single TCR beta chain. Its antigen is undetermined. This was the immunoSEQ version 4 assay in survey mode. Each sample used up to about 1 ug genomic DNA diluted to around 10 ng/uL. Sequenced by immunoSEQ multiplex PCR; TCRdb stores in-frame clones only, minus some. Of some 13,000 clones detected, about three quarters appear once; the ten largest clones hold approximately 18%. The data are from a study of persistence of HIV-infected CD4 T cells. The study, taken as a whole, reports: Degenerate expanded CDR3beta sequences were enriched among CMV- and Gag-responding cells.

Cells were stimulated with CMV-infected fibroblast lysates at 10 ug/mL. Sorting selected CD4+ T cells upregulating both CD40 ligand and CD69. The CDR3 runs to 13 residues. V lost 4 bases to trimming and J lost 7 bases, with 11 bases between them. Germline CDR1 and CDR2: SGDLS and YYNGEE. The specimen comprised CD4+ T cells sorted from PBMCs after roughly 17-hour stimulation, sampled from a patient who received antiretroviral therapy. The chain is built from TRBV9 and TRBJ1-4; D may be TRBD1 (6 bases). The source of this sequence is an adult man with HIV who was CMV-seropositive. CDR3: CASSPGVGEKLFF. For the CDR3, the DNA is TGTGCCAGCAGCCCAGGGGTTGGTGAAAAACTGTTTTTT. Supplemented by reference TRBV9 and TRBJ1-4, the full variable domain reads DSGVTQTPKHLITATGQRVTLRCSPRSGDLSVYWYQQSLDQGLQFLIQYYNGEERAKGNILERFSAQQFPDLHSELNLSSLELGDSALYFCASSPGVGEKLFFGSGTQLSVL.